The text below deals with one T cell receptor beta chain. Its antigen is as yet unknown. This entry comes from a study of T cell responses to AZD1222 COVID-19 vaccine. General study findings and limits: It was only six AZD1222 recipients who were seropositive at baseline. It should be noted that donors were predominantly white British and more often female, and clonal diversity was possibly underestimated. Nearly half of the spike-specific TCRs reportedly recognize variant regions that carry no mutations.

The CDR3 runs to 17 residues. Trimming shortened V by 0 bases and J by 1 base, and 15 bases separated the two germline ends. Germline loops: CDR1 LGHDT, CDR2 YNNKEL (reference sequence). The data were produced by immunoSEQ multiplex PCR, yet TCRdb's version contains in-frame clones alone and is incomplete. The data hold 90,000 to 150,000 clones, with roughly nine tenths observed a single time. The chain carries TRBV3-1 (or the pseudogene TRBV3-2) and TRBJ1-1; possibly TRBD1 for D (5 bases). Sequenced here: peripheral blood, sampled 28 days after the second AZD1222 dose. This clonotype was sampled from an adult who received the AZD1222 COVID-19 vaccine. The DNA for the CDR3 is TGTGCCAGCAGCCAAGACAGGGCCGTGTTGGGGAACACTGAAGCTTTCTTT. Amino acid sequence: CASSQDRAVLGNTEAFF.